This T cell receptor (beta chain) was obtained from a study of human T cells and chemical hapten exposure. The sample's time point: patch test 2, 6 weeks after DPC sensitization. Indicated treatment: therapeutic diphenylcyclopropenone sensitization with weekly scalp DPC. TCRdb re-called the RACE reads with MiXCR, one entry per CDR3 protein. Here the sample spans 69,000 or so distinct CDR3 sequences, about 9.3% being singletons. This clonotype has only a few counts. The CDR3 extends over 16 amino acids. CDR1 and CDR2 from the germline V gene are ENHRY and SYGVKD. The V and J ends lost 0 bases and 7 bases respectively, with 18 bases between them.

The chain couples TRBV10-3 to TRBJ1-2; no definite D call. This TCR was recovered from a woman between 50 and 59 years old with alopecia areata. Some clones in this sample may be carry-over from other donors' samples. The material sequenced was whole blood, taken in connection with sensitization to the hapten diphenylcyclopropenone (DPC). CDR3 region: CAISESINALTAGYTF. DNA of the CDR3: TGTGCCATCAGTGAGTCGATAAACGCCTTGACTGCTGGCTACACCTTC.